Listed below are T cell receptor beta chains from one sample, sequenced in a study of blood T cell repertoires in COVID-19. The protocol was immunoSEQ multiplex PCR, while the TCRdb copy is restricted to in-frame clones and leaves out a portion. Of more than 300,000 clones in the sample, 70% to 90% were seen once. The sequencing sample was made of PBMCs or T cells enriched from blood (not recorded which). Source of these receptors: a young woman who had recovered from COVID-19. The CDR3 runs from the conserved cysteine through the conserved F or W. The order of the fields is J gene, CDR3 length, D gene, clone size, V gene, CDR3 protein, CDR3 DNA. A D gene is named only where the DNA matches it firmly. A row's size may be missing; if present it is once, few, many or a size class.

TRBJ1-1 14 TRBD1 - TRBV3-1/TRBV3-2 CASTPGQGFAEAFF TGTGCCAGCACCCCGGGACAGGGGTTCGCTGAAGCTTTCTTT
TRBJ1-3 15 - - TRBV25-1 CASSEFQGPGNTIYF TGTGCCAGCAGTGAATTCCAGGGTCCTGGAAACACCATATATTTT
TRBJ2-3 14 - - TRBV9 CASSVASRSDTQYF TGTGCCAGCAGCGTAGCTAGCCGCTCAGATACGCAGTATTTT
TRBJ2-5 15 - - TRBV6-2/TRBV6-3 CASSYPNRVRETQYF TGTGCCAGCAGTTACCCCAACAGGGTTCGGGAGACCCAGTACTTC
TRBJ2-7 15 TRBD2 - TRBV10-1 CASITTSGGASEQYF TGCGCCAGCATTACGACTAGCGGGGGGGCGAGTGAGCAGTACTTC
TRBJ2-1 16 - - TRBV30 CAWSRIRGGSYNEQFF TGTGCCTGGAGCCGGATTAGGGGGGGCTCCTACAATGAGCAGTTCTTC
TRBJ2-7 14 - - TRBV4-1 CASSQGGRAYEQYF TGCGCCAGCAGCCAAGGGGGGCGAGCCTACGAGCAGTACTTC
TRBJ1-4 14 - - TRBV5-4 CASSFTGSEEKLFF TGTGCCAGCAGCTTCACAGGATCGGAAGAAAAACTGTTTTTT
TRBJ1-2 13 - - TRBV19 CASRWTVAYGYTF TGTGCCAGTAGATGGACAGTCGCCTATGGCTACACCTTC
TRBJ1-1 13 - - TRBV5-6 CASSPQGMTEAFF TGTGCCAGCAGCCCCCAGGGTATGACTGAAGCTTTCTTT
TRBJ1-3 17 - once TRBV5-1 CASSLEGDNSSGNTIYF TGCGCCAGCAGCTTGGAGGGAGATAATTCCTCTGGAAACACCATATATTTT
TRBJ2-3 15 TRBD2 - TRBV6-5 CASRPAGVSTDTQYF TGTGCCAGCAGGCCAGCGGGGGTCTCCACAGATACGCAGTATTTT
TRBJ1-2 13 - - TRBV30 CAWSVEGGYGYTF TGTGCCTGGAGTGTAGAGGGAGGCTATGGCTACACCTTC
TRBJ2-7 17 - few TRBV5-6 CASSLVGGGNRAYEQYF TGTGCCAGCAGCTTGGTGGGAGGGGGGAACAGGGCCTACGAGCAGTACTTC
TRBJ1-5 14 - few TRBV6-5 CASSSEKPSEPQHF TGTGCCAGCAGTTCCGAGAAGCCGTCCGAGCCCCAGCATTTT
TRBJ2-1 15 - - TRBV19 CASSIRGLSYNEQFF TGTGCCAGTAGTATCCGGGGGTTATCCTACAATGAGCAGTTCTTC
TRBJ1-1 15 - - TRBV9 CASSVGGGLNTEAFF TGTGCCAGCAGCGTAGGCGGGGGACTGAACACTGAAGCTTTCTTT
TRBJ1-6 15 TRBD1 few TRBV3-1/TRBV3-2 CASSRPGQGVIPLHF TGTGCCAGCAGCCGCCCGGGACAGGGAGTGATACCCCTCCACTTT
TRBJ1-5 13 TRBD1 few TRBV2 CASSGTGNQPQHF TGTGCCAGCAGTGGGACAGGGAACCAGCCCCAGCATTTT
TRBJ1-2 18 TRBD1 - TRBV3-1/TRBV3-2 CASSQEGLSGTGTNGYTF TGTGCCAGCAGCCAAGAGGGCCTAAGTGGGACAGGGACGAATGGCTACACCTTC
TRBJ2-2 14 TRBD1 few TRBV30 CAWKQGAFTGELFF TGTGCCTGGAAGCAGGGGGCTTTCACCGGGGAGCTGTTTTTT
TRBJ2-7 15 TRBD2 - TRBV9 CASSVGGGNSYEQYF TGTGCCAGCAGCGTGGGCGGGGGGAACTCCTACGAGCAGTACTTC
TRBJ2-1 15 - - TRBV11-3 CASSLGQNSYNEQFF TGTGCCAGCAGCTTAGGGCAGAATTCCTACAATGAGCAGTTCTTC
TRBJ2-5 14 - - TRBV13 CASSHRDSRETQYF TGTGCCAGCAGCCACCGCGATTCCCGGGAGACCCAGTACTTC
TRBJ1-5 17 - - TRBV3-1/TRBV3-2 CASSQGLTNPFNQPQHF TGTGCCAGCAGCCAAGGACTCACAAATCCCTTCAATCAGCCCCAGCATTTT
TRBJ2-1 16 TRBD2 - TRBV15 CATSRKLAGGWNEQFF TGTGCCACCAGCAGAAAACTAGCGGGGGGGTGGAATGAGCAGTTCTTC
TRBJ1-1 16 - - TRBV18 CASSPPGGGAVTEAFF TGTGCCAGCTCACCACCGGGTGGGGGGGCGGTCACTGAAGCTTTCTTT
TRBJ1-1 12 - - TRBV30 CAWSRTNTEAFF TGTGCCTGGAGCCGGACTAACACTGAAGCTTTCTTT
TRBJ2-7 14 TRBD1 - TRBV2 CASTTGQGSYEQYF TGTGCCAGCACCACGGGACAGGGATCCTACGAGCAGTACTTC
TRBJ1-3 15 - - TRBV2 CASAVADPARNTIYF TGTGCCAGCGCAGTAGCTGACCCAGCGAGAAACACCATATATTTT
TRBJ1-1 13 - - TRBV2 CASYLRGQGRAFF TGTGCCAGCTACTTGCGGGGCCAAGGAAGAGCTTTCTTT
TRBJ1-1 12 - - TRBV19 CATLGLDTEAFF TGTGCCACCCTGGGGCTGGACACTGAAGCTTTCTTT
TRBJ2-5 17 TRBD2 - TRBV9 CASSPPRASGGAETQYF TGTGCCAGCAGCCCGCCCCGGGCTAGCGGGGGGGCAGAGACCCAGTACTTC
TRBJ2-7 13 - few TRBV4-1 CASSQVGFYEQYF TGCGCCAGCAGCCAAGTCGGGTTCTACGAGCAGTACTTC